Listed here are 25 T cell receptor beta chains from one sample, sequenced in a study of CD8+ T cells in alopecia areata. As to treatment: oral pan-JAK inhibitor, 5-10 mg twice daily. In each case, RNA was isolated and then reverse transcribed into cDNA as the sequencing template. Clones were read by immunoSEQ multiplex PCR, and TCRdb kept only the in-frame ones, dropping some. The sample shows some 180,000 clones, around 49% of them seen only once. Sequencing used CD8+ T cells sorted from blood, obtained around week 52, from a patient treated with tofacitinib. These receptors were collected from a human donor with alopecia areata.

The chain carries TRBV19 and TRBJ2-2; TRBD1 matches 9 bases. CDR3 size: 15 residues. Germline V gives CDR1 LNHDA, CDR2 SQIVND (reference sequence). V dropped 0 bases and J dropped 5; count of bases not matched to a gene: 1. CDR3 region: CASSIEGTGTGELFF. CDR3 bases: TGTGCCAGTAGTATAGAAGGGACAGGGACCGGGGAGCTGTTTTTT.

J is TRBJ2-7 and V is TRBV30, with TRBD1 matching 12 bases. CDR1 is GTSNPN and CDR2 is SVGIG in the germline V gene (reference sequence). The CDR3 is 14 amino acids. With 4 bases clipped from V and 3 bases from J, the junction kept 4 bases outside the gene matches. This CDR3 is CAWTGTGGGYEQYF. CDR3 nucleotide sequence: TGTGCCTGGACCGGGACAGGGGGCGGCTACGAGCAGTACTTC.

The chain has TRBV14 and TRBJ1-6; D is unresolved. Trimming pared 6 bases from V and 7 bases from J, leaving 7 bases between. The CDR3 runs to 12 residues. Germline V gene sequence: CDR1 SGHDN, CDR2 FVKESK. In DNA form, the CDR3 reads TGTGCCAGCAGGGGATGGAATTCACCCCTCCACTTT. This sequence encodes CASRGWNSPLHF.

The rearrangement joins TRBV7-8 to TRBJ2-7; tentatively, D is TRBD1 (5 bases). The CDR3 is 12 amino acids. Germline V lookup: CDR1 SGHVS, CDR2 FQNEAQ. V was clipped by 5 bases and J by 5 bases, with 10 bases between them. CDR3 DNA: TGTGCCAGCAGCCTGCTAGGGGACGAGCAGTACTTC. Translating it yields CASSLLGDEQYF.

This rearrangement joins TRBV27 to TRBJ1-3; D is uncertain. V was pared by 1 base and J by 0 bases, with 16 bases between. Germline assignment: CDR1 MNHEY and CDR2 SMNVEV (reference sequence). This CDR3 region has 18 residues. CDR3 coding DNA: TGTGCCAGCAGTTTATATCTCCCAGGCTCATCCTCTGGAAACACCATATATTTT. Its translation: CASSLYLPGSSSGNTIYF.

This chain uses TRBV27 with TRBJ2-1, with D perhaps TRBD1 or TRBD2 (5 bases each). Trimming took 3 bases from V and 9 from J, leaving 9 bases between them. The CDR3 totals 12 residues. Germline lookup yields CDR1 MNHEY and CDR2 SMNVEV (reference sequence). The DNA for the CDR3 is TGTGCCAGCAGTTTCGGGGACGCTGAGCAGTTCTTC. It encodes CASSFGDAEQFF.

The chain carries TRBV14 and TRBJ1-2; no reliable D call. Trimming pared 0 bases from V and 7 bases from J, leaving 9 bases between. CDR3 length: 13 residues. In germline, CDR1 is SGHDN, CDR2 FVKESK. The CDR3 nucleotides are TGTGCCAGCAGCCAAGATACGAGGGTTGGCTACACCTTC. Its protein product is CASSQDTRVGYTF.

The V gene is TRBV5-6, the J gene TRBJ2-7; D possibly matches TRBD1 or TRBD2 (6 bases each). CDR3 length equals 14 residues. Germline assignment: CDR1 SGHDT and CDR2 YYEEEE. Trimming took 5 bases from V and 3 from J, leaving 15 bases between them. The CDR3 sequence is CASRGRRGDYEQYF. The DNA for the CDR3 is TGTGCCAGCAGAGGCCGTAGGGGGGACTACGAGCAGTACTTC.

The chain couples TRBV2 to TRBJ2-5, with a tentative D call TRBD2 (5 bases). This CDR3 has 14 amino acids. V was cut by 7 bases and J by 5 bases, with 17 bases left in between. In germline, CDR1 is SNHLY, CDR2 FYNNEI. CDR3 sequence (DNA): TGTGCCAGCACCCTCGGGCTAGCCGGGGAGACCCAGTACTTC. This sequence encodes CASTLGLAGETQYF.

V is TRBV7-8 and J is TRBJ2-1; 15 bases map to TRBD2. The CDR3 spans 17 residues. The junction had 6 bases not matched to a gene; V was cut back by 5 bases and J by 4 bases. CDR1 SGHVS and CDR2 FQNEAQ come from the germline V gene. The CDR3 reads CASSLGLAGGEYNEQFF. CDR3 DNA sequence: TGTGCCAGCAGCCTGGGACTAGCGGGGGGAGAATACAATGAGCAGTTCTTC.

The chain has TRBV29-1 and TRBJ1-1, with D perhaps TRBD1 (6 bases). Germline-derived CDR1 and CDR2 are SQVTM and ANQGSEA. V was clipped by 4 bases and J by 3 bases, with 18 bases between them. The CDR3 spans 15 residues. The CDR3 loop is CSVAGAEGGDTEAFF. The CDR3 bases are TGCAGCGTTGCAGGGGCGGAGGGGGGGGACACTGAAGCTTTCTTT.

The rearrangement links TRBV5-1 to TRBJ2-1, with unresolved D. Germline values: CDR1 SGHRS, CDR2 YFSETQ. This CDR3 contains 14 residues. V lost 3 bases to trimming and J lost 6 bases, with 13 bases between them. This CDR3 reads CASSSLLHINEQFF. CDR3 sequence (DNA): TGCGCCAGCAGCTCCTTATTACATATCAATGAGCAGTTCTTC.

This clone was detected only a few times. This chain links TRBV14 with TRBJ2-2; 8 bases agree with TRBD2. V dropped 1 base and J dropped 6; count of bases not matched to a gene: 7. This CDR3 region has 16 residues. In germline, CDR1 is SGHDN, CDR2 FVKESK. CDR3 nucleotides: TGTGCCAGCAGCCAAGCCCCGGGGGGGCATTCCGGGGAGCTGTTTTTT. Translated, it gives CASSQAPGGHSGELFF. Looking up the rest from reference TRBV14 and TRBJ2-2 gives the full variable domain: EAGVTQFPSHSVIEKGQTVTLRCDPISGHDNLYWYRRVMGKEIKFLLHFVKESKQDESGMPNNRFLAERTGGTYSTLKVQPAELEDSGVYFCASSQAPGGHSGELFFGEGSRLTVL.

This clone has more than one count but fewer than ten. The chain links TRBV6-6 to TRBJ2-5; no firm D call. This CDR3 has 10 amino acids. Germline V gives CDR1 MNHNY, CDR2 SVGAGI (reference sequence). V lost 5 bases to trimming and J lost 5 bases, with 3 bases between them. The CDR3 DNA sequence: TGTGCCAGCAGTCAGGAGACCCAGTACTTC. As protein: CASSQETQYF.

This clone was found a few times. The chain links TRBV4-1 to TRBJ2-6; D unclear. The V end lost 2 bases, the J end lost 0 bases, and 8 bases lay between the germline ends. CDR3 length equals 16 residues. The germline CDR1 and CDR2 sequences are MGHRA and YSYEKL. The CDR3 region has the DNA TGCGCCAGCAGCCAACCCAGACACTCTGGGGCCAACGTCCTGACTTTC. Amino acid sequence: CASSQPRHSGANVLTF.

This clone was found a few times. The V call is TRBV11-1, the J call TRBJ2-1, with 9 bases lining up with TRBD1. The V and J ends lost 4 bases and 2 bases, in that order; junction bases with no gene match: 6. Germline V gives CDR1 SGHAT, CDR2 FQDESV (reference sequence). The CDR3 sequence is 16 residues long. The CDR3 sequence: CASSSYRGPPYNEQFF. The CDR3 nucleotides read TGTGCCAGCAGCTCTTACAGGGGGCCCCCCTACAATGAGCAGTTCTTC. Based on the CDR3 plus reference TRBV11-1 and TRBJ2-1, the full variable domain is EAEVAQSPRYKITEKSQAVAFWCDPISGHATLYWYRQILGQGPELLVQFQDESVVDDSQLPKDRFSAERLKGVDSTLKIQPAELGDSAMYLCASSSYRGPPYNEQFFGPGTRLTVL.

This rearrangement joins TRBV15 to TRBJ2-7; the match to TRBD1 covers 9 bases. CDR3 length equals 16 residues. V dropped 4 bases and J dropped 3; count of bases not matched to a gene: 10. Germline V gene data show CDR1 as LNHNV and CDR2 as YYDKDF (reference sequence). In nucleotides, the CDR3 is TGTGCCACCAGCACCTCTAACAGGACAGGGGACTACGAGCAGTACTTC. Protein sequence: CATSTSNRTGDYEQYF.

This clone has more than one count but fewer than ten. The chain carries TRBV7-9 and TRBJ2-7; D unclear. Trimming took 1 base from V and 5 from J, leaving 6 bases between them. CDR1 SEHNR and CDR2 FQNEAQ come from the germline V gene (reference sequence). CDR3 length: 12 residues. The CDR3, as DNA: TGTGCCAGCAGCTTAGTCTCAGACGAGCAGTACTTC. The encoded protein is CASSLVSDEQYF.

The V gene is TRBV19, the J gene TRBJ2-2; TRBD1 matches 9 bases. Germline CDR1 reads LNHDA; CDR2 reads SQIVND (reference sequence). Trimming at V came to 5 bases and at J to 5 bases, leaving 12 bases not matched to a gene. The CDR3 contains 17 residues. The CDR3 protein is CASSPFQPGQGTGELFF. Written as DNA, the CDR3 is TGTGCCAGTAGTCCCTTCCAACCGGGACAGGGAACCGGGGAGCTGTTTTTT.

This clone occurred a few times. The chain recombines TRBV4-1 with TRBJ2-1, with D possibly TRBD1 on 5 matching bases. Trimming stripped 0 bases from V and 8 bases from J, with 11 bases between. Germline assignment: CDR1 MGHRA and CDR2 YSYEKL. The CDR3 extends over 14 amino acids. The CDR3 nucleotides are TGCGCCAGCAGCCAAGATACCCAGGGATATGAGCAGTTCTTC. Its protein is CASSQDTQGYEQFF.

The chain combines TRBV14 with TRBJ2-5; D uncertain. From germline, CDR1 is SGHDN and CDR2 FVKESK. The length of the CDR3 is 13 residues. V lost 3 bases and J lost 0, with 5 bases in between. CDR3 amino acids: CASSHGHQETQYF. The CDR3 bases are TGTGCCAGCAGCCACGGCCACCAAGAGACCCAGTACTTC.

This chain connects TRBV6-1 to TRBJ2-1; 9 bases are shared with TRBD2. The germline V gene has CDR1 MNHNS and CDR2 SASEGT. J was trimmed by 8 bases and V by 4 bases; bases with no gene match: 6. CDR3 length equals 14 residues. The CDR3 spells CASSVRGGSYEQFF. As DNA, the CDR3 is TGTGCCAGCAGTGTGCGGGGGGGCAGCTATGAGCAGTTCTTC.

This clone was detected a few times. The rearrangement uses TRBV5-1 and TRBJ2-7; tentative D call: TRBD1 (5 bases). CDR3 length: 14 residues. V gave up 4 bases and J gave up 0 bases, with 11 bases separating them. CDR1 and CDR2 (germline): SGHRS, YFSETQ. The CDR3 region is CASSPDSNSYEQYF. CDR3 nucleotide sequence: TGCGCCAGCAGCCCCGACAGTAACTCCTACGAGCAGTACTTC.

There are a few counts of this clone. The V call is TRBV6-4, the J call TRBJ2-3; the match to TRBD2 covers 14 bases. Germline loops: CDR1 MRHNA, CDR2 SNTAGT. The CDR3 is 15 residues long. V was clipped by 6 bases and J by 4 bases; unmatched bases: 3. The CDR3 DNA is TGTGCCAGCAGCATGACTAGCGGGGGGGCAGATACGCAGTATTTT. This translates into CASSMTSGGADTQYF.

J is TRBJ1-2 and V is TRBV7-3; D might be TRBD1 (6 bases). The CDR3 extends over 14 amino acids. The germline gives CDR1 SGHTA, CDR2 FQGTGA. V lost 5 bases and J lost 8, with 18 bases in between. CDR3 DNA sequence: TGTGCCAGCAGCCAAGGGACACGGGGGAGAGGCTACACCTTC. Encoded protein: CASSQGTRGRGYTF.